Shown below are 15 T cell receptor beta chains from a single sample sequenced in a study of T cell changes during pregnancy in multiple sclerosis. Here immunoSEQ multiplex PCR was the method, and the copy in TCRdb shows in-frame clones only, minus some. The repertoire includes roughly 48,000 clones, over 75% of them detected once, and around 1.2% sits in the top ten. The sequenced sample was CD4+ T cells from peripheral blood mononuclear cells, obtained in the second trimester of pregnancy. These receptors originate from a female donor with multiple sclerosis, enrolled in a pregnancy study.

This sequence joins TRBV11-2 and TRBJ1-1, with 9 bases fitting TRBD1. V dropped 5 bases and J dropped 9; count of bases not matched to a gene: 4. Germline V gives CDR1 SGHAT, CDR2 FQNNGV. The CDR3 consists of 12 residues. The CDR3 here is CASSPGTGQAFF. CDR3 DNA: TGTGCCAGCAGCCCCGGGACAGGGCAAGCTTTCTTT.

The CDR3 is CASSPDRGLSAEAFF. The DNA for the CDR3 is TGCGCCAGCAGCCCGGACAGGGGATTAAGCGCTGAAGCTTTCTTT. The rearrangement uses TRBV5-1 and TRBJ1-1; TRBD1 aligns across 9 bases. V dropped 4 bases and J dropped 6; count of bases not matched to a gene: 10. Germline V lookup: CDR1 SGHRS, CDR2 YFSETQ. The CDR3 totals 15 residues.

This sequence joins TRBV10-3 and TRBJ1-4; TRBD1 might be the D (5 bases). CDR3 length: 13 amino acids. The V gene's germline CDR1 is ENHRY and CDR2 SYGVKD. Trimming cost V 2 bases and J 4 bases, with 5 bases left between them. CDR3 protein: CAISEGHNEKLFF. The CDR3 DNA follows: TGTGCCATCAGTGAGGGACATAATGAAAAACTGTTTTTT.

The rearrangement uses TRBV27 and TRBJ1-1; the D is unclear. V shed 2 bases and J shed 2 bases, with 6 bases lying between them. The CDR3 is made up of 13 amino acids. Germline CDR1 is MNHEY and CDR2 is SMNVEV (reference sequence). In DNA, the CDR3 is TGTGCCAGCAGTTTAATGCGAAACACTGAAGCTTTCTTT. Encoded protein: CASSLMRNTEAFF.

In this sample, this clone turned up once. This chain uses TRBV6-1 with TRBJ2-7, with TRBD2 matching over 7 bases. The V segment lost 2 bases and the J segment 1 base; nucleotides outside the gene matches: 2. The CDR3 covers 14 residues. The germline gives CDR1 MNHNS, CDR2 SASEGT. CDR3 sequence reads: CASSERTRSYEQYF. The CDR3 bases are TGTGCCAGCAGTGAACGGACTAGGTCCTACGAGCAGTACTTC.

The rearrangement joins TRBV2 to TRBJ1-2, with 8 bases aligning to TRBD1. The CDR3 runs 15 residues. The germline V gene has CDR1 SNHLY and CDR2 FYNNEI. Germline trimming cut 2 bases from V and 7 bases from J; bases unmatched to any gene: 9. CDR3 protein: CASSEIGRGLGGYTF. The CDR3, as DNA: TGTGCCAGCAGTGAAATCGGCAGGGGGCTAGGTGGCTACACCTTC.

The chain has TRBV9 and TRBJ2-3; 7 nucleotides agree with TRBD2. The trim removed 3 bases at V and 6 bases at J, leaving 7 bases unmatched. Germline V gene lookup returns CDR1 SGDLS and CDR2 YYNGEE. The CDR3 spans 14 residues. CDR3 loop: CASSGEGRMDTQYF. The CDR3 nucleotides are TGTGCCAGCAGCGGGGAGGGTCGGATGGATACGCAGTATTTT.

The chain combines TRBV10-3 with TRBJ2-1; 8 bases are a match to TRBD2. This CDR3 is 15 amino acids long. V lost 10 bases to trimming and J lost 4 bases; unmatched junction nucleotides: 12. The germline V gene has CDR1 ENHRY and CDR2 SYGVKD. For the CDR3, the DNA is TGTGCCACGAGATACACGGGGGGGACATACAATGAGCAGTTCTTC. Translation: CATRYTGGTYNEQFF.

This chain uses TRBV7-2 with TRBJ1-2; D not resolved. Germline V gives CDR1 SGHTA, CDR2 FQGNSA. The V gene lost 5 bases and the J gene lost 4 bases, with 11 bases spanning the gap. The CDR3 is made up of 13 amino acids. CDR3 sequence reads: CASSRTAPYGYTF. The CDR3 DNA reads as TGTGCCAGCAGCCGAACAGCTCCCTATGGCTACACCTTC.

The CDR3 spells CASSVVGSGYGPQHF. CDR3 nucleotide sequence: TGTGCCAGCAGTGTAGTCGGATCCGGGTATGGACCCCAGCATTTT. The J gene is TRBJ1-5, the V gene TRBV2; no reliable D call. The V end was cut by 4 bases, the J end by 10 bases, with 20 bases between. This CDR3 spans 15 amino acids. Germline V gene lookup returns CDR1 SNHLY and CDR2 FYNNEI.

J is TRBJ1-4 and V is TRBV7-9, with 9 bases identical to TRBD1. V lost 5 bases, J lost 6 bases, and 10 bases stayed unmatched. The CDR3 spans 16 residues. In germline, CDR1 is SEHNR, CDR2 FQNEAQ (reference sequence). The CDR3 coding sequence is TGTGCCAGCAGCCCGGGCGTGGGACAGGGAGATGAAAAACTGTTTTTT. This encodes CASSPGVGQGDEKLFF.

The CDR3 reads CASSLRRDGGAQHF. CDR3 DNA: TGTGCCAGCAGTTTACGACGGGACGGGGGGGCCCAGCATTTT. The chain is built from TRBV27 and TRBJ1-5; D is perhaps TRBD1 (5 bases). The CDR3 covers 14 residues. V lost 2 bases and J 11 bases, leaving 16 bases between the germline ends. Looked up from germline, CDR1 is MNHEY and CDR2 is SMNVEV (reference sequence).

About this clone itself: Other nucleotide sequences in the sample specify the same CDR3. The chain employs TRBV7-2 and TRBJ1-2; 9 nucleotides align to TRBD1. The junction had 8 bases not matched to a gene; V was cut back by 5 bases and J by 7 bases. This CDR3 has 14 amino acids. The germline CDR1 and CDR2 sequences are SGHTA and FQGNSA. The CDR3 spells CASSKQGQGFGYTF. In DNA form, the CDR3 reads TGTGCCAGCAGCAAGCAGGGACAGGGCTTTGGCTACACCTTC.

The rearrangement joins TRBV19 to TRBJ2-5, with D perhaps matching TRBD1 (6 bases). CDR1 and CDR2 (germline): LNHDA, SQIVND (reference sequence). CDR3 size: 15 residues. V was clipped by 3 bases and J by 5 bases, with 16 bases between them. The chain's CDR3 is CASSIGGRPGETQYF. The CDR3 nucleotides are TGTGCCAGTAGTATTGGGGGCAGGCCCGGGGAGACCCAGTACTTC.

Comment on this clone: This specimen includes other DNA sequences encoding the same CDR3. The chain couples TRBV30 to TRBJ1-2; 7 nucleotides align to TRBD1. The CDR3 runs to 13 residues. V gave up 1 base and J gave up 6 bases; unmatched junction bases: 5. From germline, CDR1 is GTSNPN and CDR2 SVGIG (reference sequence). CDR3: CAWSETGLDGYTF. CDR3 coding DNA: TGTGCCTGGAGTGAGACAGGGTTGGATGGCTACACCTTC. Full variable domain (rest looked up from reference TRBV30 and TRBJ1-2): SQTIHQWPATLVQPVGSPLSLECTVEGTSNPNLYWYRQAAGRGLQLLFYSVGIGQISSEVPQNLSASRPQDRQFILSSKKLLLSDSGFYLCAWSETGLDGYTFGSGTRLTVV.